This is a list of T cell receptor beta chains from one sample in a study of T-cell memory formation after mild COVID-19. TCRdb reanalysed the 5' RACE reads using MiXCR and keeps one entry per CDR3 protein. Among about 350,000 distinct CDR3 sequences listed, approximately 14% were seen once. Sequenced sample: PBMCs or a T cell subset sorted from them (not recorded which). These receptors originate from a man aged 18 to 29 who had mild COVID-19 (a few samples of this study predate the infection). Cell type and time point are not known. Both conserved end residues are part of each CDR3. The D gene is left open where the match is weak. Size is omitted from some rows. Given values are once, few, many or a class for expanded clones.

-	TRBD1	TRBJ1-1	TRBV25-1	TGTGCCAGCAGGACAGGGTCTTACACTGAAGCTTTCTTT	CASRTGSYTEAFF
-	-	TRBJ2-5	TRBV7-2	TGTGCCAGCAGCCCATGGGCGTCTGGGGAGCAAGAGACCCAGTACTTC	CASSPWASGEQETQYF
many	-	TRBJ1-1	TRBV5-1	TGTGCCAGCAGCTTAGTCGGGACTGAAGCTTTCTTT	CASSLVGTEAFF
few	-	TRBJ1-4	TRBV7-2	TGTGCCAGCAGCTCTGGGGCTGCAGAAAAACTGTTTTTT	CASSSGAAEKLFF
few	-	TRBJ1-2	TRBV7-2	TGTGCCAGCAGCTCGGGACCACAATACTATGGCTACACCTTC	CASSSGPQYYGYTF
few	-	TRBJ2-7	TRBV4-3	TGCGCCAGCAGCCAAGATTTAAGGGATTCCTACGAGCAGTACTTC	CASSQDLRDSYEQYF
-	TRBD2	TRBJ2-3	TRBV5-1	TGCGCCAGCAGCTTGGGTTTAGCGGGGAACACAGATACGCAGTATTTT	CASSLGLAGNTDTQYF
many	-	TRBJ2-1	TRBV5-1	TGCGCCAGCAGCCCTGGGACCTACAATGAGCAGTTCTTC	CASSPGTYNEQFF
-	-	TRBJ1-6	TRBV12-5	TGTGCTAGTGGTTTAAGGGACACGGCCGTGCCCCTCCACTTT	CASGLRDTAVPLHF
few	-	TRBJ1-6	TRBV7-2	TGTGCCAGCAGCTCTTATACCCCCCGTACCGTCCGGGCCCCAGGAGCACCCCTCCACTTT	CASSSYTPRTVRAPGAPLHF
few	-	TRBJ2-5	TRBV5-1	TGCGCCAGCACGGATTGGGGATTCCAAGAGACCCAGTACTTC	CASTDWGFQETQYF
few	-	TRBJ1-2	TRBV4-1	TGCGCCAGCAGCCACCGACAGGACGGACGTGGCTACACCTTC	CASSHRQDGRGYTF
-	TRBD2	TRBJ2-1	TRBV9	TGTGCCAGCAGCGTAGCATGGAGCGGGGGGGCGGGAGAGCAGTTCTTC	CASSVAWSGGAGEQFF
-	-	TRBJ1-1	TRBV5-1	TGCGCCAGCAGCTTTAACAGTAACACTGAAGCTTTCTTT	CASSFNSNTEAFF
-	-	TRBJ2-2	TRBV9	TGTGCCAGCAGCTTATGGGACTTCTCCACCGGGGAGCTGTTTTTT	CASSLWDFSTGELFF
few	-	TRBJ2-5	TRBV6-2/TRBV6-3	TGTGCCAGCAGTTACCCGCCGCCACGAGTTCACTTC	CASSYPPPRVHF
many	TRBD2	TRBJ2-5	TRBV6-6	TGTGCCACTAGGGGGACTAGCGGGGTCCAAGAGACCCAGTACTTC	CATRGTSGVQETQYF
-	-	TRBJ1-2	TRBV6-1	TGTGCCAGCAGTGATTTGGGGGTGGGTGGCTACACCTTC	CASSDLGVGGYTF
-	-	TRBJ2-5	TRBV4-2	TGTGCCAGCAGCCAGGGGGACGTTTTAGAGACCCAGTACTTC	CASSQGDVLETQYF
many	TRBD2	TRBJ2-3	TRBV10-3	TGTGCCACCGCCAATAGCGGGGGGGGCATGACATTCGGAGATACGCAGTATTTT	CATANSGGGMTFGDTQYF
-	-	TRBJ1-3	TRBV30	TGTGCCTGGAGTCCTGGACTTGGAAACACCATATATTTT	CAWSPGLGNTIYF
few	-	TRBJ2-3	TRBV2	TGTGCCAGCAGTGAAATATCAGGCACAGATACGCAGTATTTT	CASSEISGTDTQYF
many	TRBD2	TRBJ2-5	TRBV7-2	TGTGCCAGCAGCTTAATTAGCGGGGGAGCCCAAATCCAAGAGACCCAGTACTTC	CASSLISGGAQIQETQYF
-	-	TRBJ1-5	TRBV7-2	TGTGCCAGCAGCCCTGAAAAGTTCCAGCCCCAGCATTTT	CASSPEKFQPQHF
few	TRBD1	TRBJ2-7	TRBV5-1	TGCGCCAGCAGCTTCCGCCCGGGACAGGGGGCCAACGAGCAGTACTTC	CASSFRPGQGANEQYF
-	-	TRBJ1-4	TRBV7-2	TGTGCCAGCAGCTTAAATCTTGGTGAAAAACTGTTTTTT	CASSLNLGEKLFF
-	TRBD1	TRBJ1-6	TRBV20-1	TGCAGTTACACACGAGTGGGACAGCGAAATTCACCCCTCCACTTT	CSYTRVGQRNSPLHF
few	-	TRBJ2-3	TRBV15	TGTGCCACGACCGGGGGACGAACAGATACGCAGTATTTT	CATTGGRTDTQYF
-	-	TRBJ2-3	TRBV6-6	TGTGCCAGCAGTTACTCCAACCCAGGGGCAGATACGCAGTATTTT	CASSYSNPGADTQYF
-	TRBD1	TRBJ2-3	TRBV5-1	TGCGCCAGCACTCGGACAGGGGGCGTAGATACGCAGTATTTT	CASTRTGGVDTQYF
once	TRBD2	TRBJ2-5	TRBV20-1	TGCAGTGCTATTGGGCCAGCGGGGAACCAAGAGACCCAGTACTTC	CSAIGPAGNQETQYF
few	TRBD2	TRBJ2-1	TRBV20-1	TGCAGTGCCGGCCGACTAGCGGGATATCCTGAGCAGTTCTTC	CSAGRLAGYPEQFF
-	-	TRBJ1-5	TRBV7-9	TGTGCCAGCAGCCCGGATGGTCAGCCCCAGCATTTT	CASSPDGQPQHF
few	-	TRBJ2-5	TRBV7-3	TGTGCCAGCAGCTTAGGGGACTCGCTGGAGACCCAGTACTTC	CASSLGDSLETQYF
few	-	TRBJ2-5	TRBV20-1	TGCAGTGCTAGATCTGTAGGGGAGACCCAGTACTTC	CSARSVGETQYF
-	-	TRBJ1-2	TRBV24-1	TGTGCCACCAGTGATGTTGGCTATGGCTACACCTTC	CATSDVGYGYTF
-	-	TRBJ1-2	TRBV7-9	TGTGCCAGCAGCTTTTCAGGGGACTATGGCTACACCTTC	CASSFSGDYGYTF
-	-	TRBJ2-1	TRBV6-6	TGTGCCAGCAGTTACTCGAGGGTCTACAATGAGCAGTTCTTC	CASSYSRVYNEQFF
few	-	TRBJ2-7	TRBV7-9	TGTGCCAGCAGCCGGAGGGACGTCTCCTACGAGCAGTACTTC	CASSRRDVSYEQYF
-	TRBD2	TRBJ2-3	TRBV20-1	TGCAGTGCTCCGGATCCGAAAGCGGGGCTTGCGGATACGCAGTATTTT	CSAPDPKAGLADTQYF
-	TRBD1	TRBJ1-3	TRBV4-3	TGCGCCAGCAGCCGTAGTTGGACAGGCTCTGGAAACACCATATATTTT	CASSRSWTGSGNTIYF
-	-	TRBJ2-2	TRBV7-2	TGTGCCAGCAGCTTAGCAAGCGGGCCCAACACCGGGGAGCTGTTTTTT	CASSLASGPNTGELFF
-	TRBD2	TRBJ2-7	TRBV4-1	TGCGCCAGCAGCCAGTTTAGCGGGGGGGACTACGAGCAGTACTTC	CASSQFSGGDYEQYF
many	TRBD1	TRBJ2-5	TRBV12-3/TRBV12-4	TGTGCCAGCAGGCCGGGACAGGGAGGGGAGACCCAGTACTTC	CASRPGQGGETQYF
many	-	TRBJ1-1	TRBV7-3	TGTGCCAGCAGCCCCCGACAGGTGGGGACGAACACTGAAGCTTTCTTT	CASSPRQVGTNTEAFF
-	-	TRBJ2-1	TRBV4-3	TGCGCCAGCAGCCTGAGGGGGGGCGAAGAGCAGTTCTTC	CASSLRGGEEQFF
few	-	TRBJ1-1	TRBV20-1	TGCAGTGCCGCACGCGGGAACACTGAAGCTTTCTTT	CSAARGNTEAFF
-	-	TRBJ2-7	TRBV4-1	TGCGCCAGCAGCCCAGGGAGTGGCATAGGCATCGACGAGCAGTACTTC	CASSPGSGIGIDEQYF
few	-	TRBJ1-2	TRBV10-3	TGTGCCATCAGTGAGCCCAGGGCTGGCTATGGCTACACCTTC	CAISEPRAGYGYTF
-	-	TRBJ1-2	TRBV4-3	TGCGCCAGCAGCCAAGATATGAGGGGACGTGGCTACACCTTC	CASSQDMRGRGYTF
-	TRBD1	TRBJ2-5	TRBV7-6	TGTGCCAGCACCCGACAGGGAAAAGAGACCCAGTACTTC	CASTRQGKETQYF
many	TRBD1	TRBJ2-3	TRBV7-7	TGTGCTAGCAGCTCGAACACAGGGGGAACAGATACGCAGTATTTT	CASSSNTGGTDTQYF
-	-	TRBJ1-1	TRBV6-2/TRBV6-3	TGTGCCAGCATCGGCGGGGGGAACACTGAAGCTTTCTTT	CASIGGGNTEAFF
many	-	TRBJ1-4	TRBV7-2	TGTGCCAGCAGCTTAACAGGGTCAACTAATGAAAAACTGTTTTTT	CASSLTGSTNEKLFF